This TCR beta chain derives from a study of identical twins' blood T cells (dated by TCRdb to 2012 to 2014). Looking at the study overall: Some 51 million Illumina reads were obtained across some twelve libraries, comprising six alpha-chain and six beta-chain libraries. Using next-generation sequencing, the study compared the TCR alpha and beta chain repertoires of three pairs of monozygous twins to assess how genetics influences repertoire formation. Beyond this particular receptor, the publication reports: Environmental influences could not be excluded as an explanation for twin similarity, since twins were reared together. The number of CDR3 clonotypes shared between two donors was mainly determined by the product of the cloneset sizes of the two donors, and no clear deviation from this trend was shown by twins. Among the most abundant TCRbeta clonotypes, each donor shared more CDR3 sequences with her twin than with unrelated donors. V gene usage was reported to be markedly more similar within twin pairs than between unrelated donors, even among non-selected out-of-frame TCRbeta clonotypes. The proposed role of the TCRalpha J segment in MHC recognition during thymic selection was stated to require validation by independent studies.

The donors were six healthy women who made up three monozygous twin pairs. All three twin pairs had been raised together and were thought likely to have encountered the same vaccines and infectious agents. TCR cDNA libraries were prepared from RNA that had been isolated from peripheral blood mononuclear cells. As for this clonotype: Its binding antigen is unknown. No qualities accompany the bases; no much larger clone lies one base away.

The library came from 5' RACE. Sequenced using an Illumina Genome Analyzer IIx. The RNA-based TCR cDNA libraries were made using a previously described protocol that was modified in several ways. To prevent cross-contamination, sample-specific barcodes were introduced on both ends of each TCR cDNA library during cDNA synthesis and amplification. The authors' analysis ran thus. Between about 100,000 and nearly 500,000 clonotypes were identified per individual, and about 2.2 to 3.6 million CDR3-containing reads were obtained per library. After reads with improper barcode index combinations were thrown out, a cloneset for each library was built using the MiTCR software. MiTCR filtered or rescued low-quality reads and corrected PCR and sequencing errors when assembling CDR3 clonotypes. Artificial out-of-frame clonotypes were removed by being mapped to in-frame sequences, with one indel in the CDR3 allowed. To measure how similar V and J gene usage was between donors, Jensen-Shannon divergence was divided by mean entropy. TCRdb reanalyzed the raw reads on its own, using fastp at Q25 for trimming and MiXCR for clone calling, and kept in-frame beta chains. Rows with one shared CDR3 protein collapse into an entry with the most common genes and DNA. The V and J calls shown here were made by TCRdb, not taken from the authors' results. This sample lists 300,000 to 450,000 distinct CDR3 sequences; about 28% were detected once. The leading ten clones occupy approximately 6.6% of the sample.

V gives up 5 bases and J gives up 4 bases, and the segment between their germline ends measures 6 bases. CDR1 and CDR2 (SQVTM, ANQGSEA) derive from the germline V gene. From its cysteine to its phenylalanine, the CDR3 spans 11 amino acids. This entry keeps only the CDR3 DNA: 33 bases, framed from base 1. The sequence was obtained from a woman between 18 and 49 years old in good health. The V and J genes are TRBV29-1 and TRBJ2-1, with no D gene named confidently. The sample was PBMCs. The CDR3 has the sequence CSVSQYNEQFF. The nucleotides are TGCAGCGTTTCCCAATACAATGAGCAGTTCTTC.